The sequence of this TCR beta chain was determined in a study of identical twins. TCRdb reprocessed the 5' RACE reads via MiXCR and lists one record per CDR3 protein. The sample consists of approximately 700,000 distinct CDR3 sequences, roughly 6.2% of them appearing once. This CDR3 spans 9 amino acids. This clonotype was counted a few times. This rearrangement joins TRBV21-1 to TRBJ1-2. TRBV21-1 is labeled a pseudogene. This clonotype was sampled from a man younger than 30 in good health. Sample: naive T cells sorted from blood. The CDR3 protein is CASSKEFTF. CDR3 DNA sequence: TGTGCCAGCAGCAAAGAATTCACCTTC.